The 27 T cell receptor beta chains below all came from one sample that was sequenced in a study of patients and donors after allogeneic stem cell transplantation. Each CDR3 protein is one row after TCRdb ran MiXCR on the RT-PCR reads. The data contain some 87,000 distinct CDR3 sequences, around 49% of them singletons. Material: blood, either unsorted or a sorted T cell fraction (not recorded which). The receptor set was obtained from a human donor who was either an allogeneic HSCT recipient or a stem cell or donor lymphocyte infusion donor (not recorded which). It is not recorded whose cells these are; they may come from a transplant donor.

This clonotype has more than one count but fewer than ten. CDR3 amino acids: CASSLQMNTEAFF. As DNA, the CDR3 is TGTGCCAGCAGCTTACAGATGAACACTGAAGCTTTCTTT. This rearrangement joins TRBV13 to TRBJ1-1; D is ambiguous. The germline CDR1 and CDR2 sequences are PRHDT and FYEKMQ (reference sequence). Trimming pared 2 bases from V and 0 bases from J, leaving 4 bases between. The CDR3 spans 13 residues.

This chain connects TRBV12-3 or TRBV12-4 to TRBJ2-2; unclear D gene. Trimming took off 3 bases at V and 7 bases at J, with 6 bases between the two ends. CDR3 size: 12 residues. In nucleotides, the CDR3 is TGTGCCAGCAGTTTTAGTGGCGGGGAGCTGTTTTTT. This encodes CASSFSGGELFF.

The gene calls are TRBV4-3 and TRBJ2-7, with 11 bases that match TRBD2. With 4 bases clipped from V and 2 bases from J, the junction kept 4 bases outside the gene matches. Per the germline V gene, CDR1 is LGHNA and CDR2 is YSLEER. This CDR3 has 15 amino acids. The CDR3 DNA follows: TGCGCCAGCAGCCCTGGGGGACTAGCGGCCTACGAGCAGTACTTC. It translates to CASSPGGLAAYEQYF.

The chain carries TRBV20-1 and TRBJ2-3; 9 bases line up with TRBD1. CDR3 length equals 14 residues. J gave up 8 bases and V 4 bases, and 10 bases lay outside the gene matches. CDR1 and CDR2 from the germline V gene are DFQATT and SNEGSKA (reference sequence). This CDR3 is CSATRQGGLSTQYF. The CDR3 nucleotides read TGCAGTGCTACAAGACAGGGGGGACTTAGTACGCAGTATTTT.

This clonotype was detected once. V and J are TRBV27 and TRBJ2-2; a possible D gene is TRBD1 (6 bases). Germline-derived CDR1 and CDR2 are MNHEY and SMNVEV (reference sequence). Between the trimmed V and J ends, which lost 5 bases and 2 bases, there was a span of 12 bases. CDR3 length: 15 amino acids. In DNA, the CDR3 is TGTGCCAGCAGTCTGGGGACACCTAACACCGGGGAGCTGTTTTTT. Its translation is CASSLGTPNTGELFF.

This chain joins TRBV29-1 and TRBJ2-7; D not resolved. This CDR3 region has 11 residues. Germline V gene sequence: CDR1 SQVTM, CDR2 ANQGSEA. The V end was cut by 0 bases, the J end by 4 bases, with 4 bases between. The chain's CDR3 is CSVEDAYEQYF. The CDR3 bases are TGCAGCGTTGAAGATGCGTACGAGCAGTACTTC.

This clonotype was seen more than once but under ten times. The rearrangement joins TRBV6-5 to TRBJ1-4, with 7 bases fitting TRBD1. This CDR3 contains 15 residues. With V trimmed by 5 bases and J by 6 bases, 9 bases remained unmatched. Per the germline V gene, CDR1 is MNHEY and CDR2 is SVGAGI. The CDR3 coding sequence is TGTGCCAGCAGTAGACAGGGCTCTTGGGATGAAAAACTGTTTTTT. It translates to CASSRQGSWDEKLFF.

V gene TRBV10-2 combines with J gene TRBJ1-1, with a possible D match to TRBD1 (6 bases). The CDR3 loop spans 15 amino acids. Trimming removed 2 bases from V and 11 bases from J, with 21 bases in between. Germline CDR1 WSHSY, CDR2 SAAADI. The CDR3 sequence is CASSETGTTTEHAFF. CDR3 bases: TGCGCCAGCAGTGAGACCGGGACAACTACCGAACATGCTTTCTTT.

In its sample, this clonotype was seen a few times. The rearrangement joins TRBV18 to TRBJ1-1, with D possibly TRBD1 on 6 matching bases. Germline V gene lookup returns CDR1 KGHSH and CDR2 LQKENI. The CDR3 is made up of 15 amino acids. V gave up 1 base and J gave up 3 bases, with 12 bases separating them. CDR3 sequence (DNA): TGTGCCAGCTCACCACAGGGGGGATTGGACACTGAAGCTTTCTTT. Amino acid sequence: CASSPQGGLDTEAFF.

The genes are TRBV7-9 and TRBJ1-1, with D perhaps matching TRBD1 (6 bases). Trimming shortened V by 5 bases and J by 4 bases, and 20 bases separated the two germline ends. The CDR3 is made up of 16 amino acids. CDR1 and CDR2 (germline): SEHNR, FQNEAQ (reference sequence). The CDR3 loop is CASSPPGAGESTEAFF. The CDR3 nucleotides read TGTGCCAGCAGCCCCCCCGGCGCAGGGGAGTCCACTGAAGCTTTCTTT.

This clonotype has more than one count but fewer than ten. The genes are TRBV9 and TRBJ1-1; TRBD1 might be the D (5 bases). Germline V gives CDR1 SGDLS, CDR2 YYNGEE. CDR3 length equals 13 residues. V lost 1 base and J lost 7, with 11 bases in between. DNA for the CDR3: TGTGCCAGCAGCGTATACCAGGGAGTTGAAGCTTTCTTT. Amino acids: CASSVYQGVEAFF.

The CDR3 nucleotides read TGTGCCAGCAGCCAAGCGGACAGTTTTGCAACTAATGAAAAACTGTTTTTT. The encoded protein is CASSQADSFATNEKLFF. J is TRBJ1-4 and V is TRBV4-2; weak D call: TRBD1 (6 bases). Germline CDR1 and CDR2: LGHNA and YNFKEQ. V was clipped by 1 base and J by 0 bases, with 12 bases between them. CDR3 length: 17 residues.

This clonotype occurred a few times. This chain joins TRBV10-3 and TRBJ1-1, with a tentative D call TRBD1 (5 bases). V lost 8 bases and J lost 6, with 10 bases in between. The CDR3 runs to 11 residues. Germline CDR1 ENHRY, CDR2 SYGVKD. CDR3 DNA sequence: TGTGCCATCTCCGACAGCGCTGAAGCTTTCTTT. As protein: CAISDSAEAFF.

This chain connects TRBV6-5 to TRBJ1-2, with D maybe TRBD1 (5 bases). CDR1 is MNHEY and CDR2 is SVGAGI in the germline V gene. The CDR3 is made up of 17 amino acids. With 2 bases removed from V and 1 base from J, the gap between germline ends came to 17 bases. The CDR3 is CASSYLTAYSLNYGYTF. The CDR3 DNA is TGTGCCAGCAGTTACCTGACAGCCTACAGCCTTAACTATGGCTACACCTTC.

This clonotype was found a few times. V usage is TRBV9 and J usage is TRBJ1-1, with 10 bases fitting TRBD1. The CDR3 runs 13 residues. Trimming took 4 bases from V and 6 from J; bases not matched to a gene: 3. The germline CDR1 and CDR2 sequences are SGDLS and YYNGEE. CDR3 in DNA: TGTGCCAGCAGCCCAGGACAGGGGGCTGAAGCTTTCTTT. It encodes CASSPGQGAEAFF.

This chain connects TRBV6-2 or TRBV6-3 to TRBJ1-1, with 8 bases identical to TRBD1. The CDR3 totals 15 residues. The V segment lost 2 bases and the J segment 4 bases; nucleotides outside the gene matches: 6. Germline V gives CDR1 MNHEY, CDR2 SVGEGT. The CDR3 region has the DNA TGTGCCAGCAGTTACGCCGGACAGGGCGGCACTGAAGCTTTCTTT. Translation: CASSYAGQGGTEAFF.

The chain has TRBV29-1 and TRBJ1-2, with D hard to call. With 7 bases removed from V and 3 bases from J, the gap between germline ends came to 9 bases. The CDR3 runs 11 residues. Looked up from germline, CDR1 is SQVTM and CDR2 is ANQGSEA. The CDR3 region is CSGDTDYGYTF. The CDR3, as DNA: TGCAGCGGTGACACCGACTATGGCTACACCTTC.

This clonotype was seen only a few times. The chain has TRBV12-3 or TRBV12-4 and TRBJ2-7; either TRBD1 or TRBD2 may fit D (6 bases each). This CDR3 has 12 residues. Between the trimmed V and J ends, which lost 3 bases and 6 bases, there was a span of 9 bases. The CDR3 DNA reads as TGTGCCAGCAGTTTTAGGGGGGCCGAGCAGTACTTC. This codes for CASSFRGAEQYF.

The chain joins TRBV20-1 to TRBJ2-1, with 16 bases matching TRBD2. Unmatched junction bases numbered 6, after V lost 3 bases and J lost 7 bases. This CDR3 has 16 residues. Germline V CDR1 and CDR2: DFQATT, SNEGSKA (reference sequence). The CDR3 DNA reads TGCAGTGCTAGCCCTCCGGGACTAGCGGGAGGGAATGAGCAGTTCTTC. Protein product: CSASPPGLAGGNEQFF.

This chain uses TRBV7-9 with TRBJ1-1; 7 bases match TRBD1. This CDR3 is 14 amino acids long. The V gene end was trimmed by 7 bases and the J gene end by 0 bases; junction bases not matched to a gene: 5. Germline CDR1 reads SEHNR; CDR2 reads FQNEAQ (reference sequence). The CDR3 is CASKTGRMNTEAFF. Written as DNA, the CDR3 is TGTGCCAGCAAGACAGGGCGGATGAACACTGAAGCTTTCTTT.

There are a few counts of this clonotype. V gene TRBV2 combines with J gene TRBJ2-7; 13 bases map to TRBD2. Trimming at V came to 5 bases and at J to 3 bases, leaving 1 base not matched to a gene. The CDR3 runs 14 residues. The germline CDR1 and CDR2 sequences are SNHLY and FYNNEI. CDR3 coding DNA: TGTGCCAGCAGTAGGACTAGCGGGAGCTACGAGCAGTACTTC. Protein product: CASSRTSGSYEQYF.

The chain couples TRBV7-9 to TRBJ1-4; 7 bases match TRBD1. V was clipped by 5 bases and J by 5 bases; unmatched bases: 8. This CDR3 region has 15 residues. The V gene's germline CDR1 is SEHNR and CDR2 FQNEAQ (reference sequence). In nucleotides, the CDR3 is TGTGCCAGCAGCCCCCACCCGACAGGGAATGAAAAACTGTTTTTT. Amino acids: CASSPHPTGNEKLFF.

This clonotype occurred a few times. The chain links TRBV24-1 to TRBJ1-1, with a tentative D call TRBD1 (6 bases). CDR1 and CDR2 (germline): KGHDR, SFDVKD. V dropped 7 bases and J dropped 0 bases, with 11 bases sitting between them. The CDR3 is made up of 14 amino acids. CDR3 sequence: CATRDREMNTEAFF. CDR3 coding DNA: TGTGCCACCAGGGACAGAGAGATGAACACTGAAGCTTTCTTT.

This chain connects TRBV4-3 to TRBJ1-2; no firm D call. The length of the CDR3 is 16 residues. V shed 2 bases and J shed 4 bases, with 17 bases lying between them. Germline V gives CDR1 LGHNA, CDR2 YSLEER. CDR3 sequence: CASSQRRAVNVYGYTF. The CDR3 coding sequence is TGCGCCAGCAGCCAAAGGAGGGCCGTGAACGTCTATGGCTACACCTTC.

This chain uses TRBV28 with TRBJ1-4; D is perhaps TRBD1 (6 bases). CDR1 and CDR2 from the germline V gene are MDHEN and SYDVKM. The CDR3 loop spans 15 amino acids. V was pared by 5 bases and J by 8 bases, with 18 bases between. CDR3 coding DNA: TGTGCCAGCAGTATGCGACAGGAGATCGGGGAAAAACTGTTTTTT. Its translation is CASSMRQEIGEKLFF.

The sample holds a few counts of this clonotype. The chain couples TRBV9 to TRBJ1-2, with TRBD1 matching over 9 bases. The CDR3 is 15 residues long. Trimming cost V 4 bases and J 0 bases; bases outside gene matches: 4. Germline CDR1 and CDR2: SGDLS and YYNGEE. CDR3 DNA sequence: TGTGCCAGCAGCCGACAGGGGGGGACTAACTATGGCTACACCTTC. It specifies CASSRQGGTNYGYTF.

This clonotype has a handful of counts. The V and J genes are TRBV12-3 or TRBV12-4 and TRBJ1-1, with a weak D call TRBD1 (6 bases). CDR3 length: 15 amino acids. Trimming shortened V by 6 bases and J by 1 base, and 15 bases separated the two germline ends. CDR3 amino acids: CASRTAGAPNTEAFF. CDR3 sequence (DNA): TGTGCCAGCAGGACGGCAGGGGCTCCGAACACTGAAGCTTTCTTT.